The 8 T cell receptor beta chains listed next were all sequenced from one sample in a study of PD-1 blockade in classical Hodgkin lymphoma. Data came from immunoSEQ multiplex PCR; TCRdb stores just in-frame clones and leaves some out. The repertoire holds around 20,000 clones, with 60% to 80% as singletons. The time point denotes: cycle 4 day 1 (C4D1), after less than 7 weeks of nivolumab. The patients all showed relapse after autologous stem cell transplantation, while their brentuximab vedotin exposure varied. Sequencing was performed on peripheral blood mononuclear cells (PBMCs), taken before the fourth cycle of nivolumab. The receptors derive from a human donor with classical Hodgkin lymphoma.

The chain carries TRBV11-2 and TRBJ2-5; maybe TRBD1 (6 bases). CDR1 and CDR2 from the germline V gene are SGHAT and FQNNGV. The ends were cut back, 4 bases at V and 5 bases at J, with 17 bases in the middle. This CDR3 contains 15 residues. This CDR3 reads CASSWGTRALETQYF. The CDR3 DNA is TGTGCCAGCAGCTGGGGGACACGGGCCCTGGAGACCCAGTACTTC.

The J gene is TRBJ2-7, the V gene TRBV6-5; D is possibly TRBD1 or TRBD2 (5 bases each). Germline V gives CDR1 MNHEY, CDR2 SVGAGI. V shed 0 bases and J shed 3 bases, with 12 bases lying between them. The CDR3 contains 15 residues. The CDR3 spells CASSYSAGAHYEQYF. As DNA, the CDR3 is TGTGCCAGCAGTTACTCGGCCGGGGCCCACTACGAGCAGTACTTC.

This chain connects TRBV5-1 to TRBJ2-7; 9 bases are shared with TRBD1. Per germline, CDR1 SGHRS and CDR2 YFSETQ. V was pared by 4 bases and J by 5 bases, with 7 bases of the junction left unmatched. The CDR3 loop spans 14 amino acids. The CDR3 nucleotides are TGCGCCAGCAGCGTGGAGACAGGGGGGAACGAGCAGTACTTC. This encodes CASSVETGGNEQYF.

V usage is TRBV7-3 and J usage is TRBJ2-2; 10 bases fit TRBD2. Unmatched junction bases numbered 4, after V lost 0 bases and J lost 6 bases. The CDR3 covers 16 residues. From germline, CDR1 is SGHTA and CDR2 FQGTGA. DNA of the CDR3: TGTGCCAGCAGCTTAACTGCGGGACTAGCGCCCGGGGAGCTGTTTTTT. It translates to CASSLTAGLAPGELFF.

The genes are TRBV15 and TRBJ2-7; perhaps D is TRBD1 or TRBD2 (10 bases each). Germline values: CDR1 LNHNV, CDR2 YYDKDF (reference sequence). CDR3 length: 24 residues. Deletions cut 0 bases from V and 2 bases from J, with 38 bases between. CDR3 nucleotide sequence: TGTGCCACCAGCAGAGATCGAGGGGACAGGGGTCCAACCACGGCTAGCGGGAGACCCTACGAGCAGTACTTC. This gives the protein CATSRDRGDRGPTTASGRPYEQYF.

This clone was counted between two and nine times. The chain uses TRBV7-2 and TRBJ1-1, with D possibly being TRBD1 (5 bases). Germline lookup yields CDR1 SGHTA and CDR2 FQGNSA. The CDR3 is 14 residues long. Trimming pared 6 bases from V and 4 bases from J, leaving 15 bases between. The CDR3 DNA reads TGTGCCAGCAGTCAAAACAGGATACTCACTGAAGCTTTCTTT. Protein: CASSQNRILTEAFF. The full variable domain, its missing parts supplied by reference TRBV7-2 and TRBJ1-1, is GAGVSQSPSNKVTEKGKDVELRCDPISGHTALYWYRQSLGQGLEFLIYFQGNSAPDKSGLPSDRFSAERTGGSVSTLTIQRTQQEDSAVYLCASSQNRILTEAFFGQGTRLTVV.

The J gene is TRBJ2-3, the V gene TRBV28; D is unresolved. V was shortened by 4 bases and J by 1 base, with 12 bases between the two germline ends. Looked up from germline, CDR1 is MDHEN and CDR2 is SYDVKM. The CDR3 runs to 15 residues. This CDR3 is CASSSSQVGTDTQYF. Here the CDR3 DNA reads TGTGCCAGCAGTTCGTCCCAAGTTGGCACAGATACGCAGTATTTT.

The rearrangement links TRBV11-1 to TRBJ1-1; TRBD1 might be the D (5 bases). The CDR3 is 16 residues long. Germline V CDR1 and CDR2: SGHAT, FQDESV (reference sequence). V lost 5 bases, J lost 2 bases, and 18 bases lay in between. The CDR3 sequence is CASSPGRGRINTEAFF. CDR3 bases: TGTGCCAGCAGCCCGGGACGCGGGAGGATAAACACTGAAGCTTTCTTT.